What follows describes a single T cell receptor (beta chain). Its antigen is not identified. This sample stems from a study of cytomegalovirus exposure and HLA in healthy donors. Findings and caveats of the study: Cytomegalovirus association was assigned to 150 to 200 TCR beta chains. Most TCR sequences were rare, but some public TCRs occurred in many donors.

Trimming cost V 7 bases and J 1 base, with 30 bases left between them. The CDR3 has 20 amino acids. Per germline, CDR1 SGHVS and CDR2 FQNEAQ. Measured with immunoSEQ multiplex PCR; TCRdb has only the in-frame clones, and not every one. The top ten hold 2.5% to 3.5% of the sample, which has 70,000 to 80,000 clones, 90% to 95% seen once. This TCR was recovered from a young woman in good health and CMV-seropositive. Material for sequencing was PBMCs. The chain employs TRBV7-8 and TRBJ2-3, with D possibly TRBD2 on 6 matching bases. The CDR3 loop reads CASIPDYPGRHLQGTDTQYF. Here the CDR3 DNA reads TGTGCCAGCATCCCGGACTATCCGGGCCGCCACCTCCAGGGCACAGATACGCAGTATTTT.